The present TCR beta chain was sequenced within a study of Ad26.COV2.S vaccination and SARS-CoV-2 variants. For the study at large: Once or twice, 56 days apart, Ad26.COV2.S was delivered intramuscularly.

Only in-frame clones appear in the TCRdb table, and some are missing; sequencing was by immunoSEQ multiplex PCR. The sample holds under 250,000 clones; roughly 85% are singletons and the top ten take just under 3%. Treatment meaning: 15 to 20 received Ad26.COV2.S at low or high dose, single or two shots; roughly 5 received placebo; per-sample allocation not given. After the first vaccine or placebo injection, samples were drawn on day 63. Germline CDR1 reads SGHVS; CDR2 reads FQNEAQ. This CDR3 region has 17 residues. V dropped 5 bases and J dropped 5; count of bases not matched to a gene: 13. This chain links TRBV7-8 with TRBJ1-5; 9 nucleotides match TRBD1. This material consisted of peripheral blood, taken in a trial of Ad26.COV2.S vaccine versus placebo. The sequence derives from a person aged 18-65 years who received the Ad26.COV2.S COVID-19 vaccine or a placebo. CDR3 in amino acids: CASSPGQGRRSDQPQHF. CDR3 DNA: TGTGCCAGCAGCCCCGGACAGGGGCGTCGTTCCGATCAGCCCCAGCATTTT.